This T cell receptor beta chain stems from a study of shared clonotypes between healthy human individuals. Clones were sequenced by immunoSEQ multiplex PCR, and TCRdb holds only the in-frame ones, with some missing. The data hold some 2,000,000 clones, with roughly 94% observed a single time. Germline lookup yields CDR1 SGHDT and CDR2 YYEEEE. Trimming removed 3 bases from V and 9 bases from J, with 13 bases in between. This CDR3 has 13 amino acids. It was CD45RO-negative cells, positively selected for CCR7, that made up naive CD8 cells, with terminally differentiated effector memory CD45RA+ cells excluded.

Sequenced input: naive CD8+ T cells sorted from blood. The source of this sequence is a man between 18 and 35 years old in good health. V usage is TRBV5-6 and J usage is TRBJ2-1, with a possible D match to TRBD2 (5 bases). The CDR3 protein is CASSSVMGSEQFF. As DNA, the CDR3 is TGTGCCAGCAGCTCGGTAATGGGGAGTGAGCAGTTCTTC.